This entry lists 27 T cell receptor beta chains sequenced from one sample in a study of a mutant IDH1 vaccine in newly diagnosed glioma. The sample's time point: baseline, week 1 (first vaccination visit). Treatment of the sample: pre-vaccination baseline after standard-of-care therapy. Libraries were prepared by immunoSEQ multiplex PCR; TCRdb keeps only in-frame clonotypes and omits some of them. Of some 51,000 clones listed, around 80% are singletons. The sample in question was PBMCs, obtained from a glioma patient treated with radiotherapy, temozolomide or both. These receptors all stem from a woman between 40 and 50 years old with glioma.

This clone occurred once. This chain's CDR3 is CASSPQDFSYEQYF. As DNA, the CDR3 is TGTGCCAGCTCACCACAAGATTTCTCCTACGAGCAGTACTTC. The J gene is TRBJ2-7, the V gene TRBV18; D is unclear. CDR1 and CDR2 (germline): KGHSH, LQKENI. Deletions cut 1 base from V and 0 bases from J, with 7 bases between. CDR3 length equals 14 residues.

A single count supports this clone. The genes are TRBV2 and TRBJ1-1; D is possibly TRBD1 (5 bases). Trimming took 4 bases from V and 3 from J, leaving 18 bases between them. The CDR3 is 16 residues long. Germline-derived CDR1 and CDR2 are SNHLY and FYNNEI. As DNA, the CDR3 is TGTGCCAGCAGTGTGGTCTGGTCAGGGCGGGACACTGAAGCTTTCTTT. Its protein product is CASSVVWSGRDTEAFF.

The chain has TRBV5-4 and TRBJ1-2, with a possible D match to TRBD1 (5 bases). The CDR3 spans 15 residues. Germline CDR1 is SGHNT and CDR2 is YYREEE (reference sequence). The V and J ends lost 7 bases and 4 bases respectively, with 20 bases between them. The CDR3 is CASGDAGGSIYGYTF. DNA for the CDR3: TGTGCCAGCGGCGACGCCGGGGGGAGCATCTATGGCTACACCTTC.

In this sample, this clone turned up once. CDR3 sequence: CASSLQPNEKLFF. The DNA of the CDR3 is TGTGCCAGCAGCTTGCAACCGAATGAAAAACTGTTTTTT. V is TRBV5-5 and J is TRBJ1-4; D is undetermined. CDR1 and CDR2 from the germline V gene are SGHKS and YYEKEE (reference sequence). The CDR3 is made up of 13 amino acids. Trimming pared 1 base from V and 5 bases from J, leaving 6 bases between.

The rearrangement uses TRBV4-3 and TRBJ1-2; D unresolved. CDR3 length: 19 residues. With 0 bases removed from V and 8 bases from J, the gap between germline ends came to 28 bases. CDR1 LGHNA and CDR2 YSLEER come from the germline V gene. CDR3 protein: CASSQDEAGVPGWFGGYTF. The CDR3 DNA reads as TGCGCCAGCAGCCAAGATGAGGCAGGTGTGCCCGGGTGGTTTGGGGGCTACACCTTC.

This rearrangement joins TRBV4-1 to TRBJ1-6; no firm D call. The CDR3 has 13 residues. Trimming stripped 7 bases from V and 6 bases from J, with 10 bases between. CDR1 MGHRA and CDR2 YSYEKL come from the germline V gene. CDR3 bases: TGCGCCAGCAACAGACCCGGTAATTCACCCCTCCACTTT. Its protein is CASNRPGNSPLHF.

The rearrangement uses TRBV6-1 and TRBJ1-4; TRBD1 aligns across 7 bases. V lost 3 bases, J lost 11 bases, and 6 bases stayed unmatched. Germline V gives CDR1 MNHNS, CDR2 SASEGT. The CDR3 totals 13 residues. CDR3 sequence reads: CASSETGTLKLFF. The CDR3, as DNA: TGTGCCAGCAGTGAGACAGGGACTCTCAAACTGTTTTTT.

The rearrangement links TRBV9 to TRBJ2-3; D is uncertain. Trimming removed 0 bases from V and 0 bases from J, with 11 bases in between. Looked up from germline, CDR1 is SGDLS and CDR2 is YYNGEE. This CDR3 has 16 amino acids. CDR3 DNA sequence: TGTGCCAGCAGCGTAGCTGAGGCTATTAGCACAGATACGCAGTATTTT. Translation gives CASSVAEAISTDTQYF.

The rearrangement links TRBV6-5 to TRBJ1-6, with D possibly TRBD1 on 5 matching bases. The germline gives CDR1 MNHEY, CDR2 SVGAGI. There are 14 residues in the CDR3. Trimming stripped 7 bases from V and 10 bases from J, with 17 bases between. This chain's CDR3 is CASKVGALDSPLHF. The CDR3 DNA follows: TGTGCCAGCAAAGTTGGGGCCTTAGACTCACCCCTCCACTTT.

This rearrangement joins TRBV7-2 to TRBJ2-2, with 7 bases aligning to TRBD1. This CDR3 spans 16 amino acids. V was pared by 1 base and J by 4 bases, with 6 bases of the junction left unmatched. Germline values: CDR1 SGHTA, CDR2 FQGNSA. CDR3 sequence reads: CASSLVTGRGTGELFF. The CDR3 DNA is TGTGCCAGCAGCTTAGTGACAGGGCGTGGCACCGGGGAGCTGTTTTTT.

V usage is TRBV6-6 and J usage is TRBJ2-3; the match to TRBD1 covers 7 bases. V shed 4 bases and J 14 bases; nucleotides not matched to a gene: 9. The V gene's germline CDR1 is MNHNY and CDR2 SVGAGI (reference sequence). The length of the CDR3 is 12 residues. CDR3 sequence reads: CASSSPTGAGYF. CDR3 nucleotides: TGTGCCAGCAGTTCTCCAACAGGGGCAGGGTATTTT.

The chain couples TRBV4-3 to TRBJ1-2; D call uncertain. The CDR3 is 14 amino acids. Trimming left V 1 base short and J 4 bases short, with 10 bases between. The V gene's germline CDR1 is LGHNA and CDR2 YSLEER. In DNA, the CDR3 is TGCGCCAGCAGCCAAGGGCCAGGCGGCTATGGCTACACCTTC. Amino acid sequence: CASSQGPGGYGYTF.

This chain connects TRBV6-6 to TRBJ2-5; D is unresolved. Looked up from germline, CDR1 is MNHNY and CDR2 is SVGAGI (reference sequence). This CDR3 region has 14 residues. The germline V and J ends were trimmed by 0 bases and 3 bases, with 8 bases remaining between them. DNA of the CDR3: TGTGCCAGCAGTTACTCTGTTATTAAAGAGACCCAGTACTTC. The encoded protein is CASSYSVIKETQYF.

The chain combines TRBV19 with TRBJ1-4; 7 nucleotides line up with TRBD1. This CDR3 comprises 14 residues. Germline V gene lookup returns CDR1 LNHDA and CDR2 SQIVND (reference sequence). V was clipped by 4 bases and J by 8 bases; unmatched bases: 7. The CDR3 DNA follows: TGTGCCAGTAGTACCGACAGGGCCAGGGAAAAACTGTTTTTT. Residues: CASSTDRAREKLFF.

The rearrangement links TRBV5-6 to TRBJ2-7; 10 nucleotides line up with TRBD2. The CDR3 contains 16 residues. V lost 0 bases to trimming and J lost 4 bases; unmatched junction nucleotides: 7. Germline CDR1 reads SGHDT; CDR2 reads YYEEEE. The CDR3 sequence: CASSLAASGGLYEQYF. The CDR3, as DNA: TGTGCCAGCAGCTTGGCTGCTAGCGGGGGACTTTACGAGCAGTACTTC.

This clone appeared a single time. The CDR3 DNA follows: TGTGCCAGCAGCCAAGTGGGCGACGGGTACGAGCAGTACTTC. This translates into CASSQVGDGYEQYF. The V call is TRBV4-2, the J call TRBJ2-7; D is unclear. The V gene's germline CDR1 is LGHNA and CDR2 YNFKEQ. V gave up 1 base and J gave up 4 bases, with 11 bases separating them. The CDR3 loop spans 14 amino acids.

This clone was detected only once. This sequence joins TRBV9 and TRBJ2-3; TRBD2 matches at 8 bases. Looked up from germline, CDR1 is SGDLS and CDR2 is YYNGEE. The CDR3 consists of 16 residues. J was trimmed by 3 bases and V by 1 base; bases with no gene match: 7. The CDR3, as DNA: TGTGCCAGCAGCGTACGGGCGGGGGGAGGGACAGATACGCAGTATTTT. This gives the protein CASSVRAGGGTDTQYF. The full variable domain, its missing parts supplied by reference TRBV9 and TRBJ2-3, is DSGVTQTPKHLITATGQRVTLRCSPRSGDLSVYWYQQSLDQGLQFLIQYYNGEERAKGNILERFSAQQFPDLHSELNLSSLELGDSALYFCASSVRAGGGTDTQYFGPGTRLTVL.

The rearrangement joins TRBV7-8 to TRBJ1-2, with unresolved D. Germline V CDR1 and CDR2: SGHVS, FQNEAQ. The CDR3 sequence is 13 residues long. The ends were cut back, 2 bases at V and 0 bases at J, with 4 bases in the middle. The CDR3, as DNA: TGTGCCAGCAGCTTAAGGTCTAACTATGGCTACACCTTC. Amino acids: CASSLRSNYGYTF.

This chain connects TRBV5-1 to TRBJ2-7; tentatively, D is TRBD1 or TRBD2 (5 bases each). The CDR3 has 15 amino acids. Germline V gene lookup returns CDR1 SGHRS and CDR2 YFSETQ. V gave up 0 bases and J gave up 2 bases, with 12 bases separating them. The CDR3 loop reads CASSLDRDGTYEQYF. CDR3 sequence (DNA): TGCGCCAGCAGCTTGGATAGGGACGGCACCTACGAGCAGTACTTC.

The rearrangement uses TRBV10-3 and TRBJ2-6; D remains unclear. The CDR3 has 15 residues. V was clipped by 0 bases and J by 2 bases, with 5 bases between them. The germline V gene has CDR1 ENHRY and CDR2 SYGVKD. In DNA, the CDR3 is TGTGCCATCAGTGAGTCGGGTACTGGGGCCAACGTCCTGACTTTC. Its translation is CAISESGTGANVLTF.

The chain carries TRBV4-1 and TRBJ2-5; 7 nucleotides match TRBD1. The CDR3 runs to 15 residues. The V segment lost 0 bases and the J segment 4 bases; nucleotides outside the gene matches: 5. The germline V gene encodes CDR1 MGHRA and CDR2 YSYEKL. The CDR3 DNA sequence: TGCGCCAGCAGCCAAGAGGCAGGGGGAATAGAGACCCAGTACTTC. Protein product: CASSQEAGGIETQYF.

This clone was counted once. CDR3 residues: CASSPIPEGDTEAFF. The CDR3 region has the DNA TGTGCCAGCTCCCCGATACCGGAGGGGGACACTGAAGCTTTCTTT. The chain couples TRBV18 to TRBJ1-1, with a possible D match to TRBD1 (6 bases). This CDR3 is 15 amino acids long. V lost 6 bases and J 3 bases, leaving 17 bases between the germline ends. The germline CDR1 and CDR2 sequences are KGHSH and LQKENI.

This clone was picked up one time. This chain joins TRBV7-8 and TRBJ2-7; D might be TRBD1 (6 bases). Trimming pared 10 bases from V and 0 bases from J, leaving 13 bases between. The germline CDR1 and CDR2 sequences are SGHVS and FQNEAQ. CDR3 size: 13 residues. In DNA, the CDR3 is TGTGCCATCACCCGGGACAACTCCTACGAGCAGTACTTC. Protein sequence: CAITRDNSYEQYF. Looking up the rest from reference TRBV7-8 and TRBJ2-7 gives the full variable domain: GAGVSQSPRYKVAKRGQDVALRCDPISGHVSLFWYQQALGQGPEFLTYFQNEAQLDKSGLPSDRFFAERPEGSVSTLKIQRTQQEDSAVYLCAITRDNSYEQYFGPGTRLTVT.

In this sample, this clone turned up a few times. This sequence joins TRBV5-1 and TRBJ2-7; TRBD2 aligns across 8 bases. CDR3 length equals 15 residues. Trimming cost V 7 bases and J 3 bases; bases outside gene matches: 12. Germline V gene sequence: CDR1 SGHRS, CDR2 YFSETQ. The CDR3 reads CASAFGLAGGYEQYF. The CDR3 bases are TGCGCCAGCGCCTTTGGGTTGGCGGGGGGCTACGAGCAGTACTTC.

The V gene is TRBV25-1, the J gene TRBJ1-1; D is undetermined. CDR3 length: 15 amino acids. With 4 bases removed from V and 4 bases from J, the gap between germline ends came to 16 bases. Per germline, CDR1 MGHDK and CDR2 SYGVNS. The DNA for the CDR3 is TGTGCCAGCAGTGCCCTGGCGGGTTGGGGCACTGAAGCTTTCTTT. Translating it yields CASSALAGWGTEAFF.

This chain links TRBV2 with TRBJ2-2; 8 bases map to TRBD1. Germline V gives CDR1 SNHLY, CDR2 FYNNEI. The CDR3 is 13 amino acids. J was trimmed by 6 bases and V by 6 bases; bases with no gene match: 3. Written as DNA, the CDR3 is TGTGCCAGCAGGACAGGGGTATCCGGGGAGCTGTTTTTT. It encodes CASRTGVSGELFF. Variable domain in full (rest from reference TRBV2 and TRBJ2-2): EPEVTQTPSHQVTQMGQEVILRCVPISNHLYFYWYRQILGQKVEFLVSFYNNEISEKSEIFDDQFSVERPDGSNFTLKIRSTKLEDSAMYFCASRTGVSGELFFGEGSRLTVL.

The chain links TRBV30 to TRBJ2-3, with D hard to call. V gave up 2 bases and J gave up 2 bases, with 11 bases separating them. CDR1 is GTSNPN and CDR2 is SVGIG in the germline V gene (reference sequence). This CDR3 is built from 14 residues. The CDR3 DNA is TGTGCCTGGAGTTATACTCGCGCCACAGATACGCAGTATTTT. It translates to CAWSYTRATDTQYF.